This is a list of T cell receptor beta chains from one sample in a study of CD8 T cells in Susac syndrome. TCRdb reprocessed the immunoSEQ multiplex PCR reads with MiXCR, giving one entry per CDR3 protein. The data contain under 200,000 distinct CDR3 sequences, about 95% of them singletons. Source material: CD8+ T cells from PBMCs. Source of these receptors: a human donor with multiple sclerosis. CDR3s include the opening cysteine and the closing phenylalanine or tryptophan. Fields, in order: clone size, V gene, D gene, J gene, CDR3 protein, CDR3 DNA. D genes are given only for firm matches. The size entry is marked missing in some rows and otherwise reads once, few, many or a size class.

>.|TRBV6-5|.|TRBJ1-1
CASSYGRSLLTEAFF
TGTGCCAGCAGTTACGGCCGGTCTCTCCTTACTGAAGCTTTCTTT
>few|TRBV7-3|.|TRBJ1-1
CASSLSGDTEAFF
TGTGCCAGCAGCTTGTCGGGCGACACTGAAGCTTTCTTT
>.|TRBV28|.|TRBJ2-7
CASSFTSSYEQYF
TGTGCCAGCAGTTTTACTAGCAGCTACGAGCAGTACTTC
>once|TRBV4-1|.|TRBJ2-2
CASSQWRERVAETGELFF
TGCGCCAGCAGCCAATGGCGGGAAAGGGTAGCTGAGACCGGGGAGCTGTTTTTT
>.|TRBV7-9|.|TRBJ2-5
CASSLAPSVQETQYF
TGTGCCAGCAGCTTGGCCCCGTCGGTCCAAGAGACCCAGTACTTC
>.|TRBV14|.|TRBJ2-7
CASSSFSYEQYF
TGTGCCAGCAGCTCATTTTCCTACGAGCAGTACTTC
>once|TRBV25-1|.|TRBJ1-1
CASSEDHRERVNTEAFF
TGTGCCAGCAGTGAAGACCACAGGGAGAGGGTTAACACTGAAGCTTTCTTT
>.|TRBV12-3/TRBV12-4|.|TRBJ2-2
CASSSVGELFF
TGTGCCAGCAGCTCCGTGGGGGAGCTGTTTTTT
>.|TRBV20-1|.|TRBJ1-1
CSATEDGHKAFF
TGCAGTGCTACCGAGGACGGACATAAAGCTTTCTTT
>.|TRBV7-8|.|TRBJ2-5
CASSLVSRGAEETQYF
TGTGCCAGCAGCTTAGTTAGTAGGGGAGCGGAGGAGACCCAGTACTTC
>.|TRBV6-5|.|TRBJ2-7
CASRLNSYEQYF
TGTGCCAGTCGGTTGAACTCCTACGAGCAGTACTTC
>once|TRBV28|.|TRBJ1-1
CASSAPGNTEAFF
TGTGCCAGCAGTGCTCCGGGGAACACTGAAGCTTTCTTT
>.|TRBV27|.|TRBJ2-7
CASSRRTETPFEQYF
TGTGCCAGCAGTAGAAGGACAGAGACGCCGTTCGAGCAGTACTTC
>.|TRBV5-4|.|TRBJ2-7
CASSFGGHEQYF
TGTGCCAGCAGCTTTGGTGGCCACGAGCAGTACTTC
>.|TRBV7-9|.|TRBJ1-2
CASSQRNGYGYTF
TGTGCCAGCAGCCAAAGAAATGGCTATGGCTACACCTTC
>.|TRBV2|TRBD2|TRBJ2-1
CASSEYPSGKNEQFF
TGTGCCAGCAGTGAATACCCTAGCGGGAAAAATGAGCAGTTCTTC
>once|TRBV7-9|.|TRBJ2-5
CASSPRQVQETQYF
TGTGCCAGCAGCCCCCGACAGGTACAAGAGACCCAGTACTTC
>.|TRBV4-1|.|TRBJ2-5
CASSQDLLGGPETQYF
TGCGCCAGCAGCCAAGACCTGCTGGGGGGACCAGAGACCCAGTACTTC
>.|TRBV7-9|TRBD2|TRBJ2-1
CASSILAGGDEQFF
TGTGCCAGCAGCATCTTAGCGGGAGGCGATGAGCAGTTCTTC
>.|TRBV30|.|TRBJ2-7
CAWNGIRNEGFTYEQYF
TGTGCCTGGAATGGGATCAGGAATGAGGGATTCACCTACGAGCAGTACTTC
>.|TRBV27|TRBD1|TRBJ1-5
CASSQDRGSQPQHF
TGTGCCAGCAGTCAAGACAGGGGGAGTCAGCCCCAGCATTTT
>.|TRBV4-1|.|TRBJ1-5
CASSQLEGQPQHF
TGCGCCAGCAGCCAATTAGAGGGTCAGCCCCAGCATTTT
>.|TRBV24-1|.|TRBJ2-2
CATSPAGVRGNTGELFF
TGTGCCACCAGCCCCGCCGGGGTGCGGGGGAACACCGGGGAGCTGTTTTTT
>.|TRBV4-1|.|TRBJ2-3
CASSQDDGSTDTQYF
TGCGCCAGCAGCCAAGACGACGGAAGCACAGATACGCAGTATTTT
>.|TRBV13|TRBD1|TRBJ2-7
CASSPMTGDWEQYF
TGTGCCAGCAGCCCGATGACAGGGGACTGGGAGCAGTACTTC
>.|TRBV2|TRBD1|TRBJ2-7
CASRDREYEQYF
TGTGCCAGCAGGGACAGGGAGTACGAGCAGTACTTC
>.|TRBV6-5|.|TRBJ2-1
CASTSGEFDEPQFF
TGTGCCAGCACCTCAGGGGAGTTTGATGAGCCGCAGTTCTTC
>.|TRBV28|TRBD1|TRBJ2-7
CASSFWDRDEQYF
TGTGCCAGCAGTTTTTGGGACAGGGACGAGCAGTACTTC
>.|TRBV24-1|TRBD2|TRBJ2-6
CATSEPWGGEGTGANVLTF
TGTGCCACCAGTGAACCCTGGGGAGGGGAGGGCACTGGGGCCAACGTCCTGACTTTC
>.|TRBV15|.|TRBJ2-5
CATSRGVQETQYF
TGTGCCACCAGCAGAGGGGTCCAAGAGACCCAGTACTTC
>once|TRBV9|.|TRBJ2-5
CASSGGGHGETQYF
TGTGCCAGCAGCGGCGGAGGACACGGAGAGACCCAGTACTTC
>.|TRBV19|TRBD1|TRBJ2-2
CASSIHRGTGELFF
TGTGCCAGTAGTATACACAGGGGCACCGGGGAGCTGTTTTTT
>.|TRBV11-2|.|TRBJ1-5
CASSQDTYQPQHF
TGTGCCAGCAGCCAAGACACTTATCAGCCCCAGCATTTT
>.|TRBV12-3/TRBV12-4|TRBD2|TRBJ2-5
CASTSSGGIWETQYF
TGTGCCAGCACCTCTAGCGGGGGGATCTGGGAGACCCAGTACTTC
>.|TRBV9|.|TRBJ2-5
CASSVGGLAVPKETQYF
TGTGCCAGCAGCGTAGGGGGTTTAGCTGTTCCAAAAGAGACCCAGTACTTC
>once|TRBV2|.|TRBJ2-1
CASSFLLPLQFF
TGTGCCAGCAGTTTCTTGCTACCCCTACAGTTCTTC
>once|TRBV4-1|TRBD1|TRBJ2-1
CARRQGAGDEQFF
TGCGCCCGCAGACAGGGGGCTGGCGATGAGCAGTTCTTC
>.|TRBV25-1|.|TRBJ2-3
CASSERADTQYF
TGTGCCAGCAGTGAACGGGCGGATACGCAGTATTTT
>.|TRBV9|.|TRBJ2-1
CASSVAGSAYNEQFF
TGTGCCAGCAGCGTAGCCGGGAGCGCCTACAATGAGCAGTTCTTC
>.|TRBV25-1|.|TRBJ2-1
CASSEWGDEQFF
TGTGCCAGCAGTGAATGGGGAGATGAGCAGTTCTTC
>.|TRBV27|.|TRBJ2-3
CASTSFGPTADTQYF
TGTGCCAGCACAAGCTTTGGACCGACGGCAGATACGCAGTATTTT
>.|TRBV3-1|TRBD2|TRBJ2-3
CASSQNAVPGTSGGATDTQYF
TGTGCCAGCAGCCAGAACGCCGTACCCGGGACTAGCGGGGGGGCGACAGATACGCAGTATTTT
>.|TRBV20-1|.|TRBJ2-3
CSARRRGDLHTQYF
TGCAGTGCTAGGAGGCGGGGAGACCTTCATACGCAGTATTTT
>.|TRBV20-1|.|TRBJ2-7
CSARDSGVTYEQYF
TGCAGTGCTAGAGACTCCGGGGTAACCTACGAGCAGTACTTC
>.|TRBV30|.|TRBJ1-1
CAWSWGLNTEAFF
TGTGCCTGGAGTTGGGGATTGAACACTGAAGCTTTCTTT
>once|TRBV7-2|TRBD1|TRBJ1-1
CASSTDRGMNTEAFF
TGTGCCAGCAGCACAGACAGGGGAATGAACACTGAAGCTTTCTTT
>.|TRBV5-1|.|TRBJ1-4
CASSPRGEKLFF
TGCGCCAGCAGCCCCCGAGGCGAAAAACTGTTTTTT
>.|TRBV3-1|.|TRBJ2-7
CASSQDGTAIEQYF
TGTGCCAGCAGCCAAGACGGAACCGCCATCGAGCAGTACTTC
>few|TRBV5-1|.|TRBJ2-7
CASRGDSSYEQYF
TGTGCCAGCAGAGGCGACAGCTCCTACGAGCAGTACTTC
>.|TRBV29-1|TRBD2|TRBJ2-5
CSVAGGRYQETQYF
TGCAGCGTTGCGGGGGGTCGGTACCAAGAGACCCAGTACTTC